The 9 T cell receptor beta chains below all came from one sample that was sequenced in a study of T-cell reconstitution after alpha-beta-depleted transplantation in children. As it was prepared, the TCRbeta library received unique molecular identifiers. TCRdb re-called the PCR reads through MiXCR, storing one row per CDR3 protein. The sample lists 750,000 to 950,000 distinct CDR3 sequences; around 17% were seen once. The sample consisted of PBMCs, mostly from graft donor cells, taken 360 days after TCRalphabeta/CD19-depleted stem cell transplant. These receptors came from a male patient aged 10-17 years who had a stem cell transplant for acute lymphoblastic leukemia, so the T cells may come from the graft donor.

This clonotype was picked up a small number of times. V usage is TRBV29-1 and J usage is TRBJ1-4; TRBD1 matches at 12 bases. Germline CDR1 and CDR2: SQVTM and ANQGSEA. Trimming took 7 bases from V and 10 from J; bases not matched to a gene: 19. The CDR3 contains 17 residues. The CDR3 DNA reads TGCAGCGCCCTTTCGGGACAGGGGGCTGGATTCTCAGGAAAACTGTTTTTT. Amino acids: CSALSGQGAGFSGKLFF.

The chain joins TRBV7-3 to TRBJ2-1, with 9 bases that match TRBD2. V was pared by 5 bases and J by 0 bases, with 5 bases of the junction left unmatched. The CDR3 is 16 amino acids. Germline CDR1 is SGHTA and CDR2 is FQGTGA. The CDR3 bases are TGTGCCAGCAGCACCCTTAGCGGGAGCTCCTACAATGAGCAGTTCTTC. Its protein is CASSTLSGSSYNEQFF.

The chain joins TRBV13 to TRBJ2-1, with D unresolved. The length of the CDR3 is 17 residues. V was shortened by 0 bases and J by 0 bases, with 12 bases between the two germline ends. The germline V gene has CDR1 PRHDT and CDR2 FYEKMQ (reference sequence). Here the CDR3 DNA reads TGTGCCAGCAGCTTAGGCCTCCGACAAAGCTCCTACAATGAGCAGTTCTTC. This translates into CASSLGLRQSSYNEQFF. Complete variable domain (other parts from reference TRBV13 and TRBJ2-1): AAGVIQSPRHLIKEKRETATLKCYPIPRHDTVYWYQQGPGQDPQFLISFYEKMQSDKGSIPDRFSAQQFSDYHSELNMSSLELGDSALYFCASSLGLRQSSYNEQFFGPGTRLTVL.

This chain joins TRBV11-2 and TRBJ1-1; D is ambiguous. CDR1 and CDR2 from the germline V gene are SGHAT and FQNNGV. Trimming took 0 bases from V and 9 from J, leaving 14 bases between them. The CDR3 has 14 amino acids. CDR3 loop: CASSLDSRAEKAFF. DNA of the CDR3: TGTGCCAGCAGCTTAGATTCACGGGCGGAAAAAGCTTTCTTT.

This clonotype was counted ten times or more. V usage is TRBV5-1 and J usage is TRBJ1-5; unclear D gene. With 5 bases removed from V and 0 bases from J, the gap between germline ends came to 6 bases. This CDR3 has 13 amino acids. Germline V gives CDR1 SGHRS, CDR2 YFSETQ. The CDR3 bases are TGCGCCAGCAGGGCGGATAGCAATCAGCCCCAGCATTTT. This gives the protein CASRADSNQPQHF.

CDR3 sequence reads: CASSSRVDDTGELFF. For the CDR3, the DNA is TGCGCCAGCAGCTCCAGGGTGGATGACACCGGGGAGCTGTTTTTT. The chain recombines TRBV5-1 with TRBJ2-2; possibly TRBD1 for D (5 bases). V lost 3 bases to trimming and J lost 3 bases, with 12 bases between them. The germline CDR1 and CDR2 sequences are SGHRS and YFSETQ. The CDR3 length is 15 residues.

The chain uses TRBV5-1 and TRBJ2-1, with D tentatively TRBD2 (5 bases). With 1 base removed from V and 0 bases from J, the gap between germline ends came to 20 bases. Germline CDR1 and CDR2: SGHRS and YFSETQ. There are 19 residues in the CDR3. The CDR3 region is CASSLRRYPRLSSYNEQFF. CDR3 bases: TGCGCCAGCAGCTTGAGGAGGTACCCAAGATTGAGCTCCTACAATGAGCAGTTCTTC.

This rearrangement joins TRBV15 to TRBJ2-7; TRBD2 aligns across 11 bases. In germline, CDR1 is LNHNV, CDR2 YYDKDF (reference sequence). The CDR3 runs 15 residues. Trimming cost V 3 bases and J 3 bases; bases outside gene matches: 4. Here the CDR3 DNA reads TGTGCCACCAGCAGGGGGGGGACTAGCGGCTACGAGCAGTACTTC. Its translation is CATSRGGTSGYEQYF.

This chain links TRBV5-1 with TRBJ2-7, with TRBD2 matching over 8 bases. The CDR3 covers 16 residues. Germline V lookup: CDR1 SGHRS, CDR2 YFSETQ. Trimming cost V 0 bases and J 7 bases; bases outside gene matches: 12. As DNA, the CDR3 is TGCGCCAGCAGCTTGGATGGCCGGGAGGGCCAAAGGGAGCAGTACTTC. Translation: CASSLDGREGQREQYF. The full variable domain, rest sourced from reference TRBV5-1 and TRBJ2-7, is KAGVTQTPRYLIKTRGQQVTLSCSPISGHRSVSWYQQTPGQGLQFLFEYFSETQRNKGNFPGRFSGRQFSNSRSEMNVSTLELGDSALYLCASSLDGREGQREQYFGPGTRLTVT.